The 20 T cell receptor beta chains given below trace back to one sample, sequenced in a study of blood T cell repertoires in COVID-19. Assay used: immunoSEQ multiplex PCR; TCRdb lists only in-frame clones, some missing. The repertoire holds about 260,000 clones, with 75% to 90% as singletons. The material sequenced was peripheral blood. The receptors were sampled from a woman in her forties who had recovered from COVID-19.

The chain's CDR3 is CSASRGSLGYTF. The CDR3 DNA follows: TGCAGTGCTAGTCGCGGATCATTAGGCTACACCTTC. J is TRBJ1-2 and V is TRBV20-1; D is unresolved. The germline gives CDR1 DFQATT, CDR2 SNEGSKA (reference sequence). The V end lost 3 bases, the J end lost 8 bases, and 13 bases lay between the germline ends. The CDR3 is made up of 12 amino acids.

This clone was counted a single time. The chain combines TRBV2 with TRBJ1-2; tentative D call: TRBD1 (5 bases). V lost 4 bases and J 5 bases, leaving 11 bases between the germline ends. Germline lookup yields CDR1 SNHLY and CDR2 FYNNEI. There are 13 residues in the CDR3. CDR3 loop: CASSGGTGYGYTF. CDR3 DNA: TGTGCCAGCAGTGGGGGGACTGGGTATGGCTACACCTTC.

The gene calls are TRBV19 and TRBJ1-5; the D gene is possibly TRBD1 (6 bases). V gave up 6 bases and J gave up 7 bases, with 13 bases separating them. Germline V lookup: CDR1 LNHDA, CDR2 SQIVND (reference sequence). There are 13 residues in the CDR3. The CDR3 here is CASRAIRGQPQHF. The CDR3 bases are TGTGCCAGTAGGGCCATTAGGGGGCAGCCCCAGCATTTT. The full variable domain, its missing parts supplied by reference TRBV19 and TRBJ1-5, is DGGITQSPKYLFRKEGQNVTLSCEQNLNHDAMYWYRQDPGQGLRLIYYSQIVNDFQKGDIAEGYSVSREKKESFPLTVTSAQKNPTAFYLCASRAIRGQPQHFGDGTRLSIL.

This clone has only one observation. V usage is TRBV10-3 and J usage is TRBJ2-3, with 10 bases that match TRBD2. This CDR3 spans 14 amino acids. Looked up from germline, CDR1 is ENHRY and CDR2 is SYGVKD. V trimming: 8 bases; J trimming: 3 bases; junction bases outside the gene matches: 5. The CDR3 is CAIGVAGGTDTQYF. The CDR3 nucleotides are TGTGCCATCGGGGTAGCGGGGGGTACAGATACGCAGTATTTT.

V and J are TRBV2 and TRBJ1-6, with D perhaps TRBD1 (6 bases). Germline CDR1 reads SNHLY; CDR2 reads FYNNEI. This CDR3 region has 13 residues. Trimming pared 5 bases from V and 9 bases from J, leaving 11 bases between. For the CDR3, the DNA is TGTGCCAGCAGTCCCAGGGGTGGTTCACCCCTCCACTTT. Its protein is CASSPRGGSPLHF.

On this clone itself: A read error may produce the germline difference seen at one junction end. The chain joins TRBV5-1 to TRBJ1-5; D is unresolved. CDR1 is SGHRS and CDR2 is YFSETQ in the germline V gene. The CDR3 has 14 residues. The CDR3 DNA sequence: TGCGCCAGCAGCTTGGCAGGCGAAAATCAGGCCCAGCATTTT. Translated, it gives CASSLAGENQAQHF.

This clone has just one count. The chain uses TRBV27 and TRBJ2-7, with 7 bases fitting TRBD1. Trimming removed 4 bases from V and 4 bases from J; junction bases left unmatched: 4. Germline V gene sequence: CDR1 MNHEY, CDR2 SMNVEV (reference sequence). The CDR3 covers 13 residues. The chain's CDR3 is CASSSTGPYEQYF. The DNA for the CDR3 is TGTGCCAGCAGTTCGACAGGGCCATACGAGCAGTACTTC.

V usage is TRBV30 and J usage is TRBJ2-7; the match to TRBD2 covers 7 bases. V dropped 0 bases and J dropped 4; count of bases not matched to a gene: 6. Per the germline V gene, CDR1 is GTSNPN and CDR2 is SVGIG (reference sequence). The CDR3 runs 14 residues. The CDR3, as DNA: TGTGCCTGGAGTGTACGAGGACTAGGGTACGAGCAGTACTTC. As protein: CAWSVRGLGYEQYF.

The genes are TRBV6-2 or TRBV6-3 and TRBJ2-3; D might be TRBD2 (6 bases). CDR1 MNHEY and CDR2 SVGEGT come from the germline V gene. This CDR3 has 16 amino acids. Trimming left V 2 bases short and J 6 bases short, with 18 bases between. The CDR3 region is CASSYDPAGPLDTQYF. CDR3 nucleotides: TGTGCCAGCAGTTACGATCCGGCGGGGCCTCTGGATACGCAGTATTTT.

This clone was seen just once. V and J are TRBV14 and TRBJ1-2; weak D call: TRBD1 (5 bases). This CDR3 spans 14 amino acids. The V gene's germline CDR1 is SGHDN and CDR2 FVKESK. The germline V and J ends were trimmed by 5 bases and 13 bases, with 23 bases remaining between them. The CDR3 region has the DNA TGTGCCAGCAGCGACAGAGCTGAGGATAGACACCCCACCTTC. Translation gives CASSDRAEDRHPTF.

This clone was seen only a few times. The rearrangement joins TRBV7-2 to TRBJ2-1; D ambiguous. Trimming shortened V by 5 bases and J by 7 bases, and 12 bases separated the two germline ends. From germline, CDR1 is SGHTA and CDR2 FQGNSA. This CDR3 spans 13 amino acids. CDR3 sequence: CASSLKYGNEQFF. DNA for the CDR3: TGTGCCAGCAGCCTAAAATACGGGAATGAGCAGTTCTTC.

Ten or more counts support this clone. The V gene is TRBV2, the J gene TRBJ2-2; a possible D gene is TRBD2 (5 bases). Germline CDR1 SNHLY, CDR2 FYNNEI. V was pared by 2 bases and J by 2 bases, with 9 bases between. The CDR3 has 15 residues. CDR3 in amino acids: CASSETGFNTGELFF. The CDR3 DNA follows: TGTGCCAGCAGTGAAACGGGGTTTAACACCGGGGAGCTGTTTTTT.

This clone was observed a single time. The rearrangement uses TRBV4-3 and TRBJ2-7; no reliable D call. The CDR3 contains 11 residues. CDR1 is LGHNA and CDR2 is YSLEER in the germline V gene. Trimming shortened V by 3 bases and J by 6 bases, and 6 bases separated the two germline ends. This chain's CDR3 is CASSQTGEQYF. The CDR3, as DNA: TGCGCCAGCAGCCAGACTGGCGAGCAGTACTTC.

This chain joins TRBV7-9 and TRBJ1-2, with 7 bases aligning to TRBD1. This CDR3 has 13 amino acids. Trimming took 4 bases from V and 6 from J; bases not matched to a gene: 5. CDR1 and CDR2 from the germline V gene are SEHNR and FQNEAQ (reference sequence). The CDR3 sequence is CASSYPGGNGYTF. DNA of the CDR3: TGTGCCAGCAGCTATCCAGGGGGGAATGGCTACACCTTC.

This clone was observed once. The CDR3 sequence: CASSASIRQGNTEAFF. CDR3 coding DNA: TGTGCCAGCAGTGCCTCTATCCGACAGGGTAACACTGAAGCTTTCTTT. This chain uses TRBV6-1 with TRBJ1-1; 7 bases align to TRBD1. The CDR3 sequence is 16 residues long. In germline, CDR1 is MNHNS, CDR2 SASEGT. With 4 bases clipped from V and 2 bases from J, the junction kept 10 bases outside the gene matches.

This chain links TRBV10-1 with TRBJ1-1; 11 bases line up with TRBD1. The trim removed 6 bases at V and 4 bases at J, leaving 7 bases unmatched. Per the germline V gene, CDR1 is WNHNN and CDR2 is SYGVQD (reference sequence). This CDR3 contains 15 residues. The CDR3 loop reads CASSRTGGDGTEAFF. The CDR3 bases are TGCGCCAGCAGCCGGACAGGGGGCGACGGCACTGAAGCTTTCTTT.

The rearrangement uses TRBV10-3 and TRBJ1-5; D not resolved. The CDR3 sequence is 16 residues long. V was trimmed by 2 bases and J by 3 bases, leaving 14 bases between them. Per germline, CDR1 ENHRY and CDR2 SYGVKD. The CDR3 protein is CAISESGFMNNQPQHF. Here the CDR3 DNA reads TGTGCCATCAGTGAGAGCGGCTTCATGAACAATCAGCCCCAGCATTTT.

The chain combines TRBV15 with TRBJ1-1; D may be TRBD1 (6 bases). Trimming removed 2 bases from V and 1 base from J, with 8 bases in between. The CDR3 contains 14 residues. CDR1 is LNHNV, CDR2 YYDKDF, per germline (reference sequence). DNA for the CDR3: TGTGCCACCAGCAGACAGACAGGGAACACTGAAGCTTTCTTT. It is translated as CATSRQTGNTEAFF.

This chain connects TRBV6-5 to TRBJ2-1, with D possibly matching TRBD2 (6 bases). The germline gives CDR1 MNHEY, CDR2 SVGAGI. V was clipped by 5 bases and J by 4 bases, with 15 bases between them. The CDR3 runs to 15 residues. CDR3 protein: CASSPNWGRYNEQFF. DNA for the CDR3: TGTGCCAGCAGTCCTAACTGGGGGAGGTACAATGAGCAGTTCTTC.

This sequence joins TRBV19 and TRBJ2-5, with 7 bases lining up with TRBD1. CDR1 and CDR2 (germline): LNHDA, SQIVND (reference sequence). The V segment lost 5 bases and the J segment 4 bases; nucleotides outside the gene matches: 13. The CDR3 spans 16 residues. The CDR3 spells CASSLSLRGPGETQYF. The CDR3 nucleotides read TGTGCCAGTAGTCTATCGTTGAGGGGGCCGGGAGAGACCCAGTACTTC.